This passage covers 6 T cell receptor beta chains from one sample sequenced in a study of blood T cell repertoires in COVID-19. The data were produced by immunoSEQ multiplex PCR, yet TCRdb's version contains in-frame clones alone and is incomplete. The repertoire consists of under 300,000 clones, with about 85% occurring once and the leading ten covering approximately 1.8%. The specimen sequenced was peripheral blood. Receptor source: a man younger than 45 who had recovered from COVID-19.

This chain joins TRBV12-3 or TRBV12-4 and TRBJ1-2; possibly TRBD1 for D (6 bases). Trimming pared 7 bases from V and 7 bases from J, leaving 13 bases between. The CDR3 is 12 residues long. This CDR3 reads CASTFGQTGYTF. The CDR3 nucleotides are TGTGCCAGCACCTTCGGACAGACTGGCTACACCTTC.

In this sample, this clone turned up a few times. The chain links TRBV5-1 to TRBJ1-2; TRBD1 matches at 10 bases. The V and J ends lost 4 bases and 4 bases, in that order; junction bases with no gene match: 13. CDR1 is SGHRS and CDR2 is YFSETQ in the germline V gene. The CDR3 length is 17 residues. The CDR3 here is CASSTSGQGVDPYGYTF. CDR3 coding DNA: TGCGCCAGCAGCACGAGCGGACAGGGGGTAGATCCCTATGGCTACACCTTC.

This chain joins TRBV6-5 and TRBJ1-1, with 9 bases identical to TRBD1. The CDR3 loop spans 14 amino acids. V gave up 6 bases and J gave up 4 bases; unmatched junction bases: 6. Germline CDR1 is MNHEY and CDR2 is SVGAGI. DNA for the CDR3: TGTGCCAGCAGGATCGGACAGGGGAGCACTGAAGCTTTCTTT. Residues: CASRIGQGSTEAFF.

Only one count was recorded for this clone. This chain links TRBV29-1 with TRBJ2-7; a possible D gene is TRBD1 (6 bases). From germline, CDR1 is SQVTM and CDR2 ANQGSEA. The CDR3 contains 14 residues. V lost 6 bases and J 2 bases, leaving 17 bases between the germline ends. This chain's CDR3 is CSVSGVSVAYEQYF. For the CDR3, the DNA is TGCAGCGTATCAGGGGTTTCGGTGGCCTACGAGCAGTACTTC.

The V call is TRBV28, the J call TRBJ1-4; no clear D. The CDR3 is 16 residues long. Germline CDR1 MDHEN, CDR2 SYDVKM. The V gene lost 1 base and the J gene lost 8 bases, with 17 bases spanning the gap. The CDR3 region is CASSLSIGVGVEKLFF. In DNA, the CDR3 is TGTGCCAGCAGTTTATCTATCGGGGTCGGAGTGGAAAAACTGTTTTTT.

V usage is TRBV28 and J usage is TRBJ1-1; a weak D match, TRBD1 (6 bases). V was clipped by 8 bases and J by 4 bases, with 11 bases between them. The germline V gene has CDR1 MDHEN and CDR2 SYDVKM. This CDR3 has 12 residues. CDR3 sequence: CASYAGATEAFF. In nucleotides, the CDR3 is TGTGCCAGCTACGCGGGGGCCACTGAAGCTTTCTTT.